This TCR beta chain was sequenced in a study of T cells in narcolepsy. The V gene's germline CDR1 is LGHNT and CDR2 FRNRAP. The CDR3 totals 14 residues. V gave up 5 bases and J gave up 6 bases; unmatched junction bases: 2. Sequencing used immunoSEQ multiplex PCR; TCRdb keeps in-frame clones, though not all of them. The repertoire has about 30,000 clones, over 80% of them found once; the top ten carry about 0.84%. The source material was CD45RA- memory CD4+ T cells from PBMCs. The chain is built from TRBV12-5 and TRBJ2-1; 12 bases line up with TRBD2. This clonotype was sampled from a human donor with narcolepsy. The CDR3 loop is CASGPTSGGNEQFF. Written as DNA, the CDR3 is TGTGCTAGTGGTCCGACTAGCGGGGGCAATGAGCAGTTCTTC.